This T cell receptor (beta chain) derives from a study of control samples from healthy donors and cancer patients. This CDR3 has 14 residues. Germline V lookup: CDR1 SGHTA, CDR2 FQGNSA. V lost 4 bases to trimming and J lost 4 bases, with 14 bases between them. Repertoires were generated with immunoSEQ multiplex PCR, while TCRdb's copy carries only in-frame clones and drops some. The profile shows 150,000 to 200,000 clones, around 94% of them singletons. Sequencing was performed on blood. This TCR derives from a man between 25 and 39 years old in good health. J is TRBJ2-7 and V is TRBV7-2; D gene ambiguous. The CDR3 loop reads CASSSSGSSYEQYF. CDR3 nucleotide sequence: TGTGCCAGCAGCTCGAGTGGCTCTTCTTACGAGCAGTACTTC.